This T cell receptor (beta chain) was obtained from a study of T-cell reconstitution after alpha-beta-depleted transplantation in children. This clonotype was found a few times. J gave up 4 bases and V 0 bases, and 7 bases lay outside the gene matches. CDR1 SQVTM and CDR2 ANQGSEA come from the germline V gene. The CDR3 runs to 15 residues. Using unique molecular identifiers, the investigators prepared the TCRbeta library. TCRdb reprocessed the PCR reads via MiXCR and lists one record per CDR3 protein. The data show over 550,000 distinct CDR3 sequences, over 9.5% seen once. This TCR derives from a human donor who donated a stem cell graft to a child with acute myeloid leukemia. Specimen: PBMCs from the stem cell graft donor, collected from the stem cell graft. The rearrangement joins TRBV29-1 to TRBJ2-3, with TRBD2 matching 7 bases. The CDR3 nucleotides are TGCAGCGTTGAAGATGGTGGGAGGGTGGCAGATACGCAGTATTTT. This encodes CSVEDGGRVADTQYF.